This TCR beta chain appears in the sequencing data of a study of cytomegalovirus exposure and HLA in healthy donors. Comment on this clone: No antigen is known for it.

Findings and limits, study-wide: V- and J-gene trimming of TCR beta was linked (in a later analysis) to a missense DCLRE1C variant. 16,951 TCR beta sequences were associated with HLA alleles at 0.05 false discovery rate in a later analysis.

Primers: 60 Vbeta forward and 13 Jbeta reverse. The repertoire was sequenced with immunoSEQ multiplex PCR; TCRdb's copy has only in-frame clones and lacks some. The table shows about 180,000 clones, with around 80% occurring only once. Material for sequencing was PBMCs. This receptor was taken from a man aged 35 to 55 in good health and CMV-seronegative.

CDR3 loop: CASSSGLQETQYF. DNA for the CDR3: TGTGCCAGTAGTAGCGGACTTCAAGAGACCCAGTACTTC. This chain joins TRBV19 and TRBJ2-5; TRBD2 might be the D (5 bases). This CDR3 is built from 13 residues. Per the germline V gene, CDR1 is LNHDA and CDR2 is SQIVND (reference sequence). Trimming stripped 4 bases from V and 2 bases from J, with 8 bases between.